One sample yielded the 15 T cell receptor beta chains listed below, sequenced in a study of post-analysis software for immune sequencing data (dated by TCRdb to about 2015). Overall study outcomes, separate from this receptor: Several TRBV segments, including TRBV5-6, TRBV5-1 and TRBV20-1, were significantly more frequent in patients than controls.

The library was obtained by PCR. Reads for this sample came from an Illumina HiSeq 2500. To reduce PCR and sequencing biases, unique molecular identifiers were built into the TCR beta cDNA libraries. In TCRdb, the public reads were trimmed at Q25 with fastp and aligned with MiXCR, with productive beta chains retained. Every CDR3 protein is listed once, alongside the most common genes and DNA of its rows. This sample holds fewer than 900,000 distinct CDR3 sequences; about 45% were observed only once. The ten largest clones capture roughly 4.9% of the sample. No cognate antigen is known for these TCRs. The source material was blood. The receptors stem from a girl aged 5 to 17 with multiple sclerosis.

The chain joins TRBV12-3 or TRBV12-4 to TRBJ2-5, with 9 bases identical to TRBD1. The DNA end favors TRBJ2-7, so the J call may be wrong. The CDR3 is 15 residues long. The CDR3 DNA follows: TGTGCCAGCAGACCTACCGGGACAGGGTCGGGCGAGCAGTACTTC. It is translated as CASRPTGTGSGEQYF.

The chain is built from TRBV18 and TRBJ2-7; D is unclear. The CDR3 length is 13 residues. V shed 3 bases and J shed 0 bases, with 6 bases lying between them. Germline CDR1 reads KGHSH; CDR2 reads LQKENI. CDR3 nucleotide sequence: TGTGCCAGCTCACCGGTAAACTCCTACGAGCAGTACTTC. It codes for CASSPVNSYEQYF.

CDR3 bases: TGTGCCAGCACCAGGGTAGACAATACCTATGGCTACACCTTC. This translates into CASTRVDNTYGYTF. The V gene is TRBV21-1, the J gene TRBJ1-2. TRBV21-1 is a recognized pseudogene. The CDR3 has 14 amino acids.

The chain combines TRBV20-1 with TRBJ2-7, with D hard to call. Germline V lookup: CDR1 DFQATT, CDR2 SNEGSKA (reference sequence). Trimming cost V 2 bases and J 0 bases, with 8 bases left between them. This CDR3 contains 13 residues. The CDR3 loop reads CSARKANSYEQYF. As DNA, the CDR3 is TGCAGTGCTAGAAAGGCCAACTCCTACGAGCAGTACTTC.

This rearrangement joins TRBV6-5 to TRBJ2-5, with D maybe TRBD1 (6 bases). V lost 0 bases to trimming and J lost 1 base, with 9 bases between them. This CDR3 contains 15 residues. Per germline, CDR1 MNHEY and CDR2 SVGAGI. CDR3 nucleotide sequence: TGTGCCAGCAGTTACTCGAGGGACATCCAAGAGACCCAGTACTTC. Its translation: CASSYSRDIQETQYF.

This clonotype was counted many times. The rearrangement uses TRBV24-1 and TRBJ2-3, with D unresolved. Germline CDR1 and CDR2: KGHDR and SFDVKD. The CDR3 has 14 amino acids. The V end lost 7 bases, the J end lost 4 bases, and 14 bases lay between the germline ends. The CDR3, as DNA: TGTGCCACCAGCGCCCCAGTCACCCCAGATACGCAGTATTTT. It encodes CATSAPVTPDTQYF.

V usage is TRBV4-1 and J usage is TRBJ2-5; either TRBD1 or TRBD2 may supply D (6 bases each). CDR3 length: 15 amino acids. Germline V gene sequence: CDR1 MGHRA, CDR2 YSYEKL. Between the trimmed V and J ends, which lost 0 bases and 4 bases, there was a span of 12 bases. As DNA, the CDR3 is TGCGCCAGCAGCCAAGATGCGGGACATGGAGAGACCCAGTACTTC. Translating it yields CASSQDAGHGETQYF.

Only a few counts were recorded for this clonotype. The chain links TRBV10-3 to TRBJ1-2; 8 positions agree with TRBD1. The CDR3 is made up of 14 amino acids. Unmatched junction bases numbered 9, after V lost 6 bases and J lost 6 bases. CDR1 ENHRY and CDR2 SYGVKD come from the germline V gene. In DNA form, the CDR3 reads TGTGCCATCAGGCGTGGTCGACAGGGGAATGGCTACACCTTC. Residues: CAIRRGRQGNGYTF.

The V gene is TRBV4-2, the J gene TRBJ2-7, with D possibly being TRBD2 (6 bases). The CDR3 totals 14 residues. The germline gives CDR1 LGHNA, CDR2 YNFKEQ. V gave up 0 bases and J gave up 2 bases, with 8 bases separating them. For the CDR3, the DNA is TGTGCCAGCAGCCAAGATAGCGGAGCCTACGAGCAGTACTTC. This encodes CASSQDSGAYEQYF.

This clonotype appeared once. The CDR3 does not end in the conserved phenylalanine or tryptophan, so this is likely a read error. The V gene is TRBV6-5, the J gene TRBJ2-3, with D possibly being TRBD2 (6 bases). The CDR3 runs 15 residues. V was trimmed by 8 bases and J by 0 bases, leaving 15 bases between them. Germline V gene sequence: CDR1 MNHEY, CDR2 SVGAGI. The CDR3, as DNA: TGTGCCAGCTGCACCCGGGGGACCAGCACAGATACGCAGTATCTT. Its protein product is CASCTRGTSTDTQYL.

There are a few counts of this clonotype. The CDR3 nucleotides are TGCAGTGCTAAGGCGCCCTCGGCCGTTGGCACAGATACGCAGTATTTT. Translating it yields CSAKAPSAVGTDTQYF. V is TRBV20-1 and J is TRBJ2-3; D gene unclear. The germline V and J ends were trimmed by 4 bases and 1 base, with 18 bases remaining between them. The CDR3 runs to 16 residues. Germline CDR1 DFQATT, CDR2 SNEGSKA (reference sequence).

The rearrangement uses TRBV7-9 and TRBJ1-1, with D unresolved. The CDR3 runs 16 residues. Trimming removed 7 bases at V and 0 bases at J, with 18 bases between. Looked up from germline, CDR1 is SEHNR and CDR2 is FQNEAQ (reference sequence). CDR3 nucleotides: TGTGCCAGCACCCTAGGAGGTGTAGGGATGAACACTGAAGCTTTCTTT. Protein product: CASTLGGVGMNTEAFF.

A note on this clonotype: Its ends do not fully match the called genes, so a read error is possible. CDR3 nucleotide sequence: TGTGCCGGCAGCCTCATCCGGGGTCCATCTAGCACAGATACGCAGTATTTT. Translated: CAGSLIRGPSSTDTQYF. The V gene is TRBV11-2, the J gene TRBJ2-3; D is perhaps TRBD2 (5 bases). Germline CDR1 is SGHAT and CDR2 is FQNNGV. The CDR3 length is 17 residues.

The rearrangement uses TRBV28 and TRBJ2-1, with D maybe TRBD2 (5 bases). The CDR3 covers 12 residues. Trimming removed 5 bases at V and 12 bases at J, with 14 bases between. Germline CDR1 is MDHEN and CDR2 is SYDVKM. The CDR3 reads CASSPPSRGQFF. The CDR3, as DNA: TGTGCCAGCAGTCCCCCCTCCCGGGGGCAGTTCTTC.

In its sample, this clonotype was seen a few times. V and J are TRBV7-8 and TRBJ2-1; 7 bases agree with TRBD2. Germline lookup yields CDR1 SGHVS and CDR2 FQNEAQ. The V gene end was trimmed by 5 bases and the J gene end by 6 bases; junction bases not matched to a gene: 7. The CDR3 totals 14 residues. CDR3 DNA sequence: TGTGCCAGCAGCCTTAGCGGGCGAGGCAATGAGCAGTTCTTC. Amino acids: CASSLSGRGNEQFF.